These 10 T cell receptor beta chains were all obtained from the same sample, sequenced in a study of spatial heterogeneity in lung cancer. Regarding time point: sample taken at primary tumor resection. TCRdb re-called the 5' RACE reads with MiXCR, one entry per CDR3 protein. This sample has 9,500 to 11,000 distinct CDR3 sequences, with about 12% found just once. Their specific antigens are unknown. Findings and caveats of the study: In tumors, expanded intratumoral alpha and beta TCR counts tracked mutation counts.

Material: lung tumor tissue, obtained at surgery. The origin of the receptors is a male donor with early-stage non-small cell lung cancer.

This clonotype is large (0.1 to 1%) by share. Because the library targeted alpha chains, this beta chain is an off-target read whose size means little. V and J are TRBV7-3 and TRBJ1-1, with D hard to call. The CDR3 totals 13 residues. Germline V gives CDR1 SGHTA, CDR2 FQGTGA. Trimming removed 5 bases at V and 1 base at J, with 8 bases between. The DNA of the CDR3 is TGTGCCAGCAGCACACAAGAGAACACTGAAGCTTTCTTT. The encoded protein is CASSTQENTEAFF.

This clonotype came up many times. The library was designed around alpha chains, so this beta chain is a stray read whose abundance carries little weight. V is TRBV10-3 and J is TRBJ1-1; no clear D. In germline, CDR1 is ENHRY, CDR2 SYGVKD. Trimming pared 4 bases from V and 4 bases from J, leaving 16 bases between. This CDR3 has 15 amino acids. The CDR3, as DNA: TGTGCCATCAGTGCCTCGGAAATTGATCGCACTGAAGCTTTCTTT. This translates into CAISASEIDRTEAFF.

This clonotype was seen repeatedly, ten times or more. Because the library targeted alpha chains, this beta chain is an off-target read whose size means little. The V gene is TRBV5-1, the J gene TRBJ2-3; 8 nucleotides line up with TRBD2. With V trimmed by 4 bases and J by 0 bases, 4 bases remained unmatched. This CDR3 comprises 15 residues. CDR1 is SGHRS, CDR2 YFSETQ, per germline. CDR3: CASSPSSGSTDTQYF. The CDR3 DNA reads as TGCGCCAGCAGCCCTTCTAGCGGGAGCACAGATACGCAGTATTTT.

This clonotype was found many times. A library made for alpha chains picked up this beta chain off target, so its size means little. J is TRBJ2-2 and V is TRBV20-1; 7 nucleotides line up with TRBD2. The junction had 4 bases not matched to a gene; V was cut back by 0 bases and J by 3 bases. The germline gives CDR1 DFQATT, CDR2 SNEGSKA (reference sequence). This CDR3 spans 15 amino acids. DNA for the CDR3: TGCAGTGCTAGAGACCCTAGCGGAGACACCGGGGAGCTGTTTTTT. Protein: CSARDPSGDTGELFF.

This clonotype was seen ten or more times. The library was prepared for alpha chains; this beta chain is a stray read, so its frequency means little. The chain employs TRBV6-1 and TRBJ2-6, with 8 bases matching TRBD1. CDR1 and CDR2 from the germline V gene are MNHNS and SASEGT. The CDR3 length is 11 residues. The V and J ends lost 4 bases and 16 bases, in that order; junction bases with no gene match: 3. The CDR3 loop reads CASSAGTGLTF. CDR3 coding DNA: TGTGCCAGCAGTGCAGGGACAGGACTGACTTTC.

About this clonotype itself: As an off-target read in a library built for alpha chains, this beta chain has a frequency of little significance. The CDR3 sequence is CASSSRGLRDTQYF. CDR3 in DNA: TGTGCCAGCAGTTCCCGGGGACTACGAGATACGCAGTATTTT. V is TRBV12-3 or TRBV12-4 and J is TRBJ2-3; TRBD2 matches 7 bases. The ends lost 4 bases at V and 5 bases at J; junction bases unmatched: 6. The CDR3 consists of 14 residues.

This clonotype ranks as medium-sized. Since it is a stray read in a library aimed at alpha chains, this beta chain has a size that is not meaningful. V usage is TRBV5-1 and J usage is TRBJ2-6; D gene unclear. The ends were cut back, 2 bases at V and 0 bases at J, with 21 bases in the middle. Germline values: CDR1 SGHRS, CDR2 YFSETQ. This CDR3 comprises 20 residues. CDR3 loop: CASSFFSPQTRYSGANVLTF. CDR3 sequence (DNA): TGCGCCAGCAGCTTTTTCAGTCCCCAAACCCGGTACTCTGGGGCCAACGTCCTGACTTTC. Full variable domain (remainder filled in from reference TRBV5-1 and TRBJ2-6): KAGVTQTPRYLIKTRGQQVTLSCSPISGHRSVSWYQQTPGQGLQFLFEYFSETQRNKGNFPGRFSGRQFSNSRSEMNVSTLELGDSALYLCASSFFSPQTRYSGANVLTFGAGSRLTVL.

In its sample, this clonotype is medium-sized. This beta chain appears as a stray read in a library generated for alpha chains; its size is not informative. This chain uses TRBV7-2 with TRBJ2-7; 10 positions agree with TRBD1. This CDR3 has 15 amino acids. CDR1 and CDR2 (germline): SGHTA, FQGNSA. V lost 1 base to trimming and J lost 4 bases; unmatched junction nucleotides: 4. CDR3 region: CASSLVTGQGYEQYF. The DNA for the CDR3 is TGTGCCAGCAGCTTAGTAACGGGACAGGGGTACGAGCAGTACTTC.

This clonotype was detected many times. Found in a library prepared for alpha chains, this beta chain is an off-target read, and its abundance has little meaning. In DNA, the CDR3 is TGCAGCGTTGTGGTGATGATGAAGACAGATACGCAGTATTTT. This sequence encodes CSVVVMMKTDTQYF. This chain uses TRBV29-1 with TRBJ2-3; D gene uncertain. CDR1 and CDR2 (germline): SQVTM, ANQGSEA. The V end lost 4 bases, the J end lost 3 bases, and 14 bases lay between the germline ends. This CDR3 has 14 residues.

This clonotype is medium-sized in the sample. Since it is a stray read in a library aimed at alpha chains, this beta chain has a size that is not meaningful. The chain uses TRBV18 and TRBJ1-5; D is unclear. Germline CDR1 and CDR2: KGHSH and LQKENI. This CDR3 has 14 amino acids. The V gene lost 6 bases and the J gene lost 4 bases, with 13 bases spanning the gap. CDR3 in DNA: TGTGCCAGCTCGGCGGAATCCCAAAATCAGCCCCAGCATTTT. It encodes CASSAESQNQPQHF.